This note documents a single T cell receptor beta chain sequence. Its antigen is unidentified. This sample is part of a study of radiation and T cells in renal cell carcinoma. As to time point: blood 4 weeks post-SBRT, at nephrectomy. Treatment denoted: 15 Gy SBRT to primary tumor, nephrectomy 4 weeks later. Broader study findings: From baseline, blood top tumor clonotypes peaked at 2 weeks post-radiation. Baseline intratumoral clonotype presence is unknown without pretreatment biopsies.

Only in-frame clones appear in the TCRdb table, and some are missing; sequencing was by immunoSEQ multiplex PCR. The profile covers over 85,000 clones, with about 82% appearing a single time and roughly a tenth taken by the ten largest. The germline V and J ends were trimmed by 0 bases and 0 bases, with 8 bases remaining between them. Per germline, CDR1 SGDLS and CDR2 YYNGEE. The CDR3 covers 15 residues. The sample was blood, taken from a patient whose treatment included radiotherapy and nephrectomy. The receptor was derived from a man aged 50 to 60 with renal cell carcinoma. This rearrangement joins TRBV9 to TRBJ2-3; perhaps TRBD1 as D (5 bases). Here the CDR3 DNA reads TGTGCCAGCAGCGTAGGTGGGGCTAGCACAGATACGCAGTATTTT. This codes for CASSVGGASTDTQYF.